This entry lists 4 T cell receptor beta chains sequenced from one sample in a study of cytomegalovirus exposure and HLA in healthy donors. PCR used 60 Vbeta primers and 13 Jbeta primers. The assay was immunoSEQ multiplex PCR, and TCRdb's table has in-frame clones only and misses some. The sample includes about 100,000 clones, 75% seen only once; the top ten take approximately 4.8%. The source material was PBMCs. The origin of the receptors is a woman aged 18 to 35 in good health and CMV-seropositive.

This rearrangement joins TRBV19 to TRBJ2-7; 9 bases fit TRBD1. This CDR3 region has 16 residues. V gave up 0 bases and J gave up 2 bases; unmatched junction bases: 5. In germline, CDR1 is LNHDA, CDR2 SQIVND (reference sequence). This CDR3 reads CASSIEGGTGTYEQYF. DNA for the CDR3: TGTGCCAGTAGTATAGAGGGGGGGACAGGGACCTACGAGCAGTACTTC.

The CDR3 loop is CASSLSGRFGEPSYEQYF. The CDR3 DNA is TGTGCCAGCAGTCTTAGCGGGAGATTTGGGGAACCCTCCTACGAGCAGTACTTC. This chain joins TRBV28 and TRBJ2-7; 9 nucleotides line up with TRBD2. Germline values: CDR1 MDHEN, CDR2 SYDVKM. CDR3 length: 18 residues. The V and J ends lost 5 bases and 0 bases, in that order; junction bases with no gene match: 14.

This chain uses TRBV7-6 with TRBJ2-5; 11 positions match TRBD1. CDR3 length: 17 residues. Germline V gives CDR1 SGHVS, CDR2 FNYEAQ. The ends lost 5 bases at V and 2 bases at J; junction bases unmatched: 10. CDR3 amino acids: CASSPLGTGGYQETQYF. CDR3 coding DNA: TGTGCCAGCAGCCCACTAGGGACAGGGGGTTATCAAGAGACCCAGTACTTC.

The V call is TRBV19, the J call TRBJ2-7; D is undetermined. Trimming shortened V by 1 base and J by 3 bases, and 7 bases separated the two germline ends. The CDR3 has 13 residues. Germline V gene sequence: CDR1 LNHDA, CDR2 SQIVND (reference sequence). CDR3 nucleotide sequence: TGTGCCAGTAGTATAGTCCCCAGCTACGAGCAGTACTTC. It encodes CASSIVPSYEQYF. The full variable domain, its missing parts supplied by reference TRBV19 and TRBJ2-7, is DGGITQSPKYLFRKEGQNVTLSCEQNLNHDAMYWYRQDPGQGLRLIYYSQIVNDFQKGDIAEGYSVSREKKESFPLTVTSAQKNPTAFYLCASSIVPSYEQYFGPGTRLTVT.